A selection of T cell receptor beta chains follows, all from one sample in a study of tumor-infiltrating lymphocytes in oesophageal squamous cell carcinoma. Via MiXCR, TCRdb re-called the PCR reads, giving one row per CDR3 protein. The sample contains some 16,000 distinct CDR3 sequences, around 40% of which appear only once. Sequencing input: normal esophageal tissue next to the tumor. Receptors originate from a female donor with esophageal squamous cell carcinoma. Both conserved end residues are trimmed from each CDR3.

v_call: TRBV10-3; j_call: TRBJ1-5; cdr3_aa: AIRKGTDTNQPQH
v_call: TRBV7-8; j_call: -; cdr3_aa: ASSLNGGTSGRAVEQY
v_call: TRBV12-3/TRBV12-4; j_call: TRBJ2-3; cdr3_aa: ASSLWGLGDTDTQY
v_call: TRBV6-5; j_call: TRBJ2-1; cdr3_aa: ASSYDAGGGNEQF
v_call: TRBV7-2; j_call: -; cdr3_aa: ASSLVSSYNEQY
v_call: TRBV6-4; j_call: TRBJ2-1; cdr3_aa: ASSDSAAGGNEQF
v_call: TRBV6-1; j_call: -; cdr3_aa: ASRKGGEALYEQY
v_call: TRBV7-2; j_call: TRBJ2-5; cdr3_aa: ASSQPPGLGEETQY
v_call: TRBV7-3; j_call: TRBJ2-2; cdr3_aa: ASSLVRNTGELF
v_call: TRBV27; j_call: TRBJ2-1; cdr3_aa: ASSLGGGMGEQF
v_call: TRBV7-6; j_call: TRBJ2-4; cdr3_aa: ASSKGWENIQY
v_call: TRBV6-1; j_call: TRBJ2-7; cdr3_aa: ASSERGGQATYEQY
v_call: TRBV7-2; j_call: TRBJ2-5; cdr3_aa: ASREGGVVSYNEQY
v_call: TRBV7-2; j_call: TRBJ2-1; cdr3_aa: ASSLSGTSGGEQF
v_call: TRBV7-2; j_call: -; cdr3_aa: ASAADLVVTEQF
v_call: TRBV12-3/TRBV12-4; j_call: TRBJ1-1; cdr3_aa: ASSRTVGNTEAF
v_call: TRBV6-1; j_call: TRBJ2-3; cdr3_aa: ASSITYGADTQY
v_call: TRBV7-9; j_call: -; cdr3_aa: ASSLPGQGHEQY
v_call: TRBV7-2; j_call: TRBJ2-1; cdr3_aa: ASSFQIRTEQF
v_call: TRBV7-9; j_call: TRBJ2-7; cdr3_aa: ASSLGRGSEQY
v_call: TRBV25-1; j_call: TRBJ2-5; cdr3_aa: ASSNPGAQETQY
v_call: TRBV7-3; j_call: TRBJ2-6; cdr3_aa: ASGKAGNIGSGANVLT
v_call: TRBV10-3; j_call: TRBJ2-7; cdr3_aa: AISEAPGEQY
v_call: TRBV7-9; j_call: TRBJ2-7; cdr3_aa: ASSLGLSSYEQY
v_call: TRBV11-2; j_call: -; cdr3_aa: ASSLDGIAGGLETQY
v_call: TRBV6-6; j_call: TRBJ1-4; cdr3_aa: ASSYIPGQGQNEKLF
v_call: TRBV11-1; j_call: TRBJ2-7; cdr3_aa: ASSHSGALYEQY
v_call: TRBV7-8; j_call: TRBJ2-3; cdr3_aa: ASSSPAGGGDSTDTQY
v_call: TRBV7-2; j_call: TRBJ2-1; cdr3_aa: ASSPLQGSYNEQF
v_call: TRBV6-1; j_call: TRBJ2-2; cdr3_aa: ASVSDSTGELF
v_call: TRBV7-8; j_call: -; cdr3_aa: ASSFGLATQETQY
v_call: TRBV7-8; j_call: -; cdr3_aa: ASSLGAGGSYEQF
v_call: TRBV7-3; j_call: TRBJ2-2; cdr3_aa: ASSRQMAGELF
v_call: TRBV4-1; j_call: TRBJ2-7; cdr3_aa: ASSQVGGDEQY
v_call: TRBV7-3; j_call: TRBJ2-1; cdr3_aa: ASSTTGTGDNEQF
v_call: TRBV5-6; j_call: -; cdr3_aa: ASSLAGLNEQY
v_call: TRBV12-3/TRBV12-4; j_call: TRBJ2-3; cdr3_aa: ASSWSTDTQY
v_call: TRBV7-4; j_call: -; cdr3_aa: ASSVGLVNEQY
v_call: TRBV7-8; j_call: TRBJ2-5; cdr3_aa: ASSLSEVRKETQY
v_call: TRBV7-6; j_call: TRBJ2-1; cdr3_aa: ASSGAPGLAGELSYNEQF
v_call: TRBV6-1; j_call: TRBJ1-4; cdr3_aa: ASTLDRGPNEKLF
v_call: TRBV7-2; j_call: TRBJ2-3; cdr3_aa: ASTLYRAGELY
v_call: TRBV27; j_call: -; cdr3_aa: ASSLSAAPGREQY
v_call: TRBV12-3/TRBV12-4; j_call: TRBJ2-6; cdr3_aa: ASSFGRAGANVLT
v_call: TRBV7-4; j_call: TRBJ1-6; cdr3_aa: ASSLGGRPYEQY
v_call: TRBV30; j_call: TRBJ2-1; cdr3_aa: AWSVGSTYNEQF
v_call: TRBV20-1; j_call: TRBJ1-1; cdr3_aa: SAIRPSGPVHTEAF
v_call: TRBV7-6; j_call: TRBJ2-1; cdr3_aa: ASSLTRGDEQF
v_call: TRBV7-3; j_call: TRBJ2-1; cdr3_aa: ASSSTGLSSYNEQF
v_call: TRBV19; j_call: TRBJ1-1; cdr3_aa: ASQGGNVAEAF
v_call: TRBV7-8; j_call: TRBJ2-7; cdr3_aa: ASSLVIGLYEQY
v_call: TRBV11-1; j_call: -; cdr3_aa: ASSADSILAGWYEQY
v_call: TRBV6-6; j_call: -; cdr3_aa: ASSAGGGYEAF
v_call: TRBV7-2; j_call: TRBJ2-5; cdr3_aa: ASGPKAQY
v_call: TRBV11-2; j_call: TRBJ2-3; cdr3_aa: ASSPLAGVVGTQY
v_call: TRBV7-3; j_call: -; cdr3_aa: ASSSTSTSGGVIDTQY
v_call: TRBV7-6; j_call: TRBJ2-2; cdr3_aa: ASSFRDSSTGELF
v_call: TRBV7-8; j_call: TRBJ2-7; cdr3_aa: ASSLVPGQSSYEQY
v_call: TRBV6-1; j_call: TRBJ1-1; cdr3_aa: ASSPLRDRGRGTEAF